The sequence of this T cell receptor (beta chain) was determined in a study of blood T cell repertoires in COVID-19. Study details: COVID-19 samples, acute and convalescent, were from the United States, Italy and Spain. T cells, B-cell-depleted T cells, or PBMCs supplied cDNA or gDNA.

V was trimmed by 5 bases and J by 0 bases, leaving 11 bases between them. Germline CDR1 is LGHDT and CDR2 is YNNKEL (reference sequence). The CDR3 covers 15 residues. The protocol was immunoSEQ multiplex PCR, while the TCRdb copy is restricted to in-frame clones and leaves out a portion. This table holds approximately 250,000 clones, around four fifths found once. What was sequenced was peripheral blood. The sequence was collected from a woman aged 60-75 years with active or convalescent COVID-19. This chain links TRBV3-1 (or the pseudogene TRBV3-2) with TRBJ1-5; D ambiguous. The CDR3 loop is CASSKNRGSNQPQHF. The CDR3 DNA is TGTGCCAGCAGCAAAAACCGGGGTAGCAATCAGCCCCAGCATTTT.